This TCR beta chain was sequenced during a study of PD-L1 blockade in urothelial cancer. Study-level information: Patients began atezolizumab, 1,200 mg intravenously every 3 weeks, in the mid-2010s. Among blood samples, the median T cell count was some 140,000. Study outcomes and limitations: Below-median pretreatment blood TCR clonality was a predictor of better survival.

In regard to this clone: Its antigen is undetermined.

There are 18 residues in the CDR3. V was pared by 4 bases and J by 0 bases, with 6 bases of the junction left unmatched. Looked up from germline, CDR1 is SGHNT and CDR2 is YYREEE (reference sequence). Noted time point: pretreatment peripheral blood. Repertoires were generated with immunoSEQ multiplex PCR, while TCRdb's copy carries only in-frame clones and drops some. The sample holds some 100,000 clones, around 90% seen once. The receptor was derived from a woman of 80 years or more with urothelial cancer. The sequencing used PBMCs, collected around atezolizumab (anti-PD-L1) treatment. This chain links TRBV5-4 with TRBJ2-6, with 11 nucleotides matching TRBD1. Here the CDR3 reads CASSTRTGGPSGANVLTF. In DNA form, the CDR3 reads TGTGCCAGCAGCACCCGGACAGGGGGCCCCTCTGGGGCCAACGTCCTGACTTTC.